This T cell receptor beta chain was recovered during a study of T cell changes during pregnancy in multiple sclerosis. With 3 bases clipped from V and 7 bases from J, the junction kept 13 bases outside the gene matches. This CDR3 has 17 amino acids. Germline V gene lookup returns CDR1 MGHRA and CDR2 YSYEKL. Profiling relied on immunoSEQ multiplex PCR, and the TCRdb table lists in-frame clones only, not all of them. Of about 69,000 clones in the sample, approximately 91% were seen once. This material consisted of peripheral blood, taken in the third trimester of pregnancy. The sequence was obtained from a female donor with multiple sclerosis, enrolled in a pregnancy study. The rearrangement links TRBV4-1 to TRBJ1-4; 8 bases line up with TRBD1. CDR3 sequence: CASSHRDRWAGGEKLFF. The CDR3 DNA reads TGCGCCAGCAGCCACCGGGACAGGTGGGCCGGGGGTGAAAAACTGTTTTTT.